One sample yielded the 7 T cell receptor beta chains listed below, sequenced in a study of graft-versus-host responses after intestinal transplantation. Method: immunoSEQ multiplex PCR; TCRdb's copy keeps in-frame clones and lacks some. The top ten clones hold approximately 24% of a sample with roughly 5,000 clones, less than 35% of them seen once. Irradiated, violet-dye-labeled stimulators (approximately 200,000) were plated alongside approximately 200,000 CFSE-labeled responders. The specimen was alloreactive CD8+ T cells from a mixed lymphocyte reaction culture, collected before transplantation. Subset: CFSE-low proliferating T cells sorted from roughly 6-day pre-transplant mixed lymphocyte reaction (GvH or HvG direction). The receptors come from a human patient who was an organ donor for intestinal transplantation.

This sequence joins TRBV11-1 and TRBJ1-1; 7 positions agree with TRBD1. This CDR3 is built from 14 residues. Germline-derived CDR1 and CDR2 are SGHAT and FQDESV (reference sequence). V shed 1 base, J shed 1 base, and the junction held 0 bases outside the gene matches. The CDR3 coding sequence is TGTGCCAGCAGCTTAGGGACAGGGAACACTGAAGCTTTCTTT. Its translation is CASSLGTGNTEAFF.

This clone is deemed medium-sized. The gene calls are TRBV5-6 and TRBJ2-7; D is perhaps TRBD2 (5 bases). The germline gives CDR1 SGHDT, CDR2 YYEEEE. This CDR3 has 14 residues. V dropped 2 bases and J dropped 2 bases, with 11 bases sitting between them. The CDR3 sequence is CASSLGGGPYEQYV. The DNA of the CDR3 is TGTGCCAGCAGCTTAGGAGGCGGACCCTACGAGCAGTACGTC.

This clone is categorized as medium-sized. This chain joins TRBV27 and TRBJ2-5; 7 bases are shared with TRBD2. CDR3 length: 16 residues. Germline CDR1 reads MNHEY; CDR2 reads SMNVEV (reference sequence). V gave up 1 base and J gave up 2 bases; unmatched junction bases: 7. CDR3 sequence reads: CASSLFWTRVQETQYF. CDR3 sequence (DNA): TGTGCCAGCAGTTTATTTTGGACTAGGGTTCAAGAGACCCAGTACTTC.

V and J are TRBV27 and TRBJ1-5; D is ambiguous. There are 14 residues in the CDR3. In germline, CDR1 is MNHEY, CDR2 SMNVEV (reference sequence). V lost 5 bases and J 3 bases, leaving 11 bases between the germline ends. This CDR3 is CASSDWRNNQPQHF. DNA of the CDR3: TGTGCCAGCAGTGACTGGCGGAACAATCAGCCCCAGCATTTT.

The chain joins TRBV28 to TRBJ2-3, with 10 nucleotides matching TRBD1. Losses at the gene ends were 4 bases for V and 3 bases for J; bases not matched to a gene: 1. Germline assignment: CDR1 MDHEN and CDR2 SYDVKM. The CDR3 has 14 residues. The CDR3 DNA sequence: TGTGCCAGCAGTTCGGACAGGGGGACAGATACGCAGTATTTT. It encodes CASSSDRGTDTQYF.

The chain carries TRBV6-5 and TRBJ1-2; 7 bases fit TRBD1. V shed 4 bases, J shed 8 bases, and the junction held 16 bases outside the gene matches. The CDR3 spans 16 residues. Germline V gene lookup returns CDR1 MNHEY and CDR2 SVGAGI. Written as DNA, the CDR3 is TGTGCCAGCAGTTCTTCAACAGGGGAAGAGGGTCGGGGCTACACCTTC. Translation gives CASSSSTGEEGRGYTF.

This clone was found once. The chain employs TRBV2 and TRBJ1-5; a weak D match, TRBD1 (5 bases). Trimming left V 1 base short and J 8 bases short, with 15 bases between. CDR1 is SNHLY, CDR2 FYNNEI, per germline. The CDR3 covers 15 residues. CDR3 DNA: TGTGCCAGCAGTGAAGTTTGGACGGACACCGAGCCCCAGCATTTT. Its translation is CASSEVWTDTEPQHF.